The clone carrying this T cell receptor beta chain appeared many times. No antigen is known for it. TCRdb recomputed calls from the reads with MiXCR, one row per CDR3 protein. This table holds a few hundred thousand distinct CDR3 sequences, roughly an eighth found once. The record originates from a study of T cell repertoires in cytomegalovirus infection. Across the whole study: Indicated by public TCR beta signatures were CMV infection and matching HLA type.

Overall study findings and caveats: People with CMV and the relevant HLA were identified by cumulative public TCR beta family frequency. Dominating the ex vivo response were HLA-C-restricted CMV-specific TCR beta clonotypes.

Input material: PBMCs. The source is a human donor in good health (CMV status not recorded). Some clones in this sample may be carry-over from other donors' samples.

The CDR3 DNA sequence: TGTGCCAGCAGCTTAGGCCCGGCTGAGACCCAGTACTTC. Protein sequence: CASSLGPAETQYF. V usage is TRBV7-2 and J usage is TRBJ2-5; D ambiguous. Germline V lookup: CDR1 SGHTA, CDR2 FQGNSA. The ends were cut back, 1 base at V and 5 bases at J, with 8 bases in the middle. The CDR3 is 13 amino acids.